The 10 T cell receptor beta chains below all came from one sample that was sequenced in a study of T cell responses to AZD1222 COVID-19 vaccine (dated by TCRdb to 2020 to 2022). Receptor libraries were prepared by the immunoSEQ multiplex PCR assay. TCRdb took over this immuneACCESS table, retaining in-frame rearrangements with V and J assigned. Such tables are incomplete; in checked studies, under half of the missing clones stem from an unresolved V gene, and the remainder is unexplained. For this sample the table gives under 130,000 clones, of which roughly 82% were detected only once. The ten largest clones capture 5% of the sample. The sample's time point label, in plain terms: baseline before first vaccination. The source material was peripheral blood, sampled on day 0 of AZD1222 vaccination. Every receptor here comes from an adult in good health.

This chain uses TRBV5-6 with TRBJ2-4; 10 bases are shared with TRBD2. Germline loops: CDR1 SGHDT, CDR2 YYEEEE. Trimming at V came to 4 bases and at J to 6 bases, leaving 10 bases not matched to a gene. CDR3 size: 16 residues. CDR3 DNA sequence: TGTGCCAGCAGCCCGACTAGCGGGTTGTGGGGAAACATTCAGTACTTC. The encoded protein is CASSPTSGLWGNIQYF. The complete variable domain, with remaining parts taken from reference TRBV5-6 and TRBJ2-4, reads DAGVTQSPTHLIKTRGQQVTLRCSPKSGHDTVSWYQQALGQGPQFIFQYYEEEERQRGNFPDRFSGHQFPNYSSELNVNALLLGDSALYLCASSPTSGLWGNIQYFGAGTRLSVL.

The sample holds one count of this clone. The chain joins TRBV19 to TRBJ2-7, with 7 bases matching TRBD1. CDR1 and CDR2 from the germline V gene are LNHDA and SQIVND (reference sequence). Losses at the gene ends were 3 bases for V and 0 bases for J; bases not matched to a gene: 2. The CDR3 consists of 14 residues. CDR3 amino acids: CASSMTGRSYEQYF. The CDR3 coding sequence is TGTGCCAGTAGTATGACAGGGCGCTCCTACGAGCAGTACTTC.

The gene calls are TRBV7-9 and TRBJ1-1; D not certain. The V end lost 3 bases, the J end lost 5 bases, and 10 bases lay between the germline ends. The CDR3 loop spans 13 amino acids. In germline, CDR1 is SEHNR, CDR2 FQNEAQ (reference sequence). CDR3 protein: CASSFLGSTEAFF. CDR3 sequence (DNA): TGTGCCAGCAGCTTTCTCGGGAGTACTGAAGCTTTCTTT.

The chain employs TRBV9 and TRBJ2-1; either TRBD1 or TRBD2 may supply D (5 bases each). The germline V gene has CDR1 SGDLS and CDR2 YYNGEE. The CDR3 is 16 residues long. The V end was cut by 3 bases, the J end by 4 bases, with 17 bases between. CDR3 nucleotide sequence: TGTGCCAGCAGCGCCCTCATCCCGGGACCTTACAATGAGCAGTTCTTC. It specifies CASSALIPGPYNEQFF. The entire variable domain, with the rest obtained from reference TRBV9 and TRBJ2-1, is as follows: DSGVTQTPKHLITATGQRVTLRCSPRSGDLSVYWYQQSLDQGLQFLIQYYNGEERAKGNILERFSAQQFPDLHSELNLSSLELGDSALYFCASSALIPGPYNEQFFGPGTRLTVL.

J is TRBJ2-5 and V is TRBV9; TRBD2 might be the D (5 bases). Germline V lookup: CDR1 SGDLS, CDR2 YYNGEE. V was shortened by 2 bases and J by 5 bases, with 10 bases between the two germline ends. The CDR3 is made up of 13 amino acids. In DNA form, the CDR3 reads TGTGCCAGCAGCGTTAGGACGGGGGAGACCCAGTACTTC. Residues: CASSVRTGETQYF.

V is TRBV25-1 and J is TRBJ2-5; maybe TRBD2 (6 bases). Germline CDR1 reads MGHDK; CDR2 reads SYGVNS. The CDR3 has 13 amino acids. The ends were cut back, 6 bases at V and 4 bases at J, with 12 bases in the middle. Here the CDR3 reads CASRPGTRETQYF. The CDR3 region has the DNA TGTGCCAGCAGACCCGGGACTCGAGAGACCCAGTACTTC.

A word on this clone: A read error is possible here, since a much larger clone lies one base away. CDR3 DNA: TGTGCCAACAGTTACTTCCGGGACAGGGGTACAGATACGCAGTATTTT. Protein: CANSYFRDRGTDTQYF. This chain links TRBV6-2 or TRBV6-3 with TRBJ2-3, with TRBD1 matching over 10 bases. This CDR3 is 16 amino acids long. The germline gives CDR1 MNHEY, CDR2 SVGEGT.

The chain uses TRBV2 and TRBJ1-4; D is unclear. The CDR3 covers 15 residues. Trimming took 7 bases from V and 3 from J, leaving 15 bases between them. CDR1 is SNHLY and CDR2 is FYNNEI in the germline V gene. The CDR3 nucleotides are TGTGCCAGCATCGCCGGACGTTACCCTAATGAAAAACTGTTTTTT. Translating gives CASIAGRYPNEKLFF.

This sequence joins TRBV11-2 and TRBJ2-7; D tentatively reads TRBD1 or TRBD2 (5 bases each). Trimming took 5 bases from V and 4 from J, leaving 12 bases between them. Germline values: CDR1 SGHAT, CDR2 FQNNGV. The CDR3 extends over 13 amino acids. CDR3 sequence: CASSPGWGYEQYF. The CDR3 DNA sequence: TGTGCCAGCAGCCCGGGATGGGGGTACGAGCAGTACTTC.

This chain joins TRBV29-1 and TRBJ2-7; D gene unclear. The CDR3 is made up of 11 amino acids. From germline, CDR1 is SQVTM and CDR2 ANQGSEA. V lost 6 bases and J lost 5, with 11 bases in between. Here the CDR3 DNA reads TGCAGCGTAGAACAGAGAAACGAGCAGTACTTC. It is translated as CSVEQRNEQYF.